This is a list of T cell receptor beta chains from one sample in a study of blood T cells in healthy people across ages. TCRdb used MiXCR to reprocess the 5' RACE reads, holding one entry per CDR3 protein. This table holds 1.2 million to 1.5 million distinct CDR3 sequences, 42% found once. The sequenced sample was blood. These receptors were taken from a woman between 18 and 29 years old in good health. The CDR3 runs from the conserved cysteine through the conserved F or W. The D gene is left open where the match is weak. Where a row states a size, it is once, few, many or the class of an expanded clone; other rows omit it.

TRBD1,TRBV12-3/TRBV12-4,few,TRBJ1-2,TGTGCTACAGGGGCGCCGGAAAACAACTATGGCTACACCTTC,CATGAPENNYGYTF
TRBD2,TRBV7-9,NA,TRBJ2-2,TGTGCCAGCAGCTTCGGGGTTTGGTTGGCGGGGGTGAACACCGGGGAGCTGTTTTTT,CASSFGVWLAGVNTGELFF
TRBD2,TRBV4-1,NA,TRBJ2-5,TGCGCCAGCAGCCAAGATCCGAGCGGGACCAACCAAGAGACCCAGTACTTC,CASSQDPSGTNQETQYF
TRBD1,TRBV5-1,NA,TRBJ1-2,TGCGCCAGCAGCTCAACTCCGGGACAGGGGGCCTATGGCTACACCTTC,CASSSTPGQGAYGYTF
TRBD2,TRBV6-1,NA,TRBJ2-7,TGTGCCAGCAGACCCCCTGGGGGGGACGAGCAGTACTTC,CASRPPGGDEQYF
TRBD2,TRBV3-1,NA,TRBJ2-1,TGTGCCAGCAGCCCCCAAGGGCGTCGGGGGGGCTATGAGCAGTTCTTC,CASSPQGRRGGYEQFF
TRBD1,TRBV20-1,NA,TRBJ2-7,TGCAGTGCTGAGGGGGCGGTTTTGGACGAGCAGTACTTC,CSAEGAVLDEQYF
NA,TRBV6-5,NA,TRBJ1-2,TGTGCCAGCAGTTACTCGTCCAGGGGCCGACCTATGGGCTACACCTTC,CASSYSSRGRPMGYTF
NA,TRBV12-3/TRBV12-4,few,TRBJ2-5,TGTGCCAGCACTAAGGGTGGGGAGACCCAGTACTTC,CASTKGGETQYF
TRBD2,TRBV5-1,NA,TRBJ2-5,TGCGCCAGCAGCTTGGATGCTAGCGGGAGTGTTGGGACCCAGTACTTC,CASSLDASGSVGTQYF
NA,TRBV12-3/TRBV12-4,few,TRBJ2-3,TGTGCCAGCAGTACGACAGTCCCCCGGGGCACAGATACGCAGTATTTT,CASSTTVPRGTDTQYF
NA,TRBV7-9,NA,TRBJ2-7,TGTGCCAGCAGCTTAGACCCCGAGGTCGAGCAGTACTTC,CASSLDPEVEQYF
NA,TRBV7-8,few,TRBJ2-7,TGTGCCAGCAGCCCGTCGACGGTCTCCTACGAGCAGTACTTC,CASSPSTVSYEQYF
TRBD1,TRBV7-3,NA,TRBJ2-7,TGTGCCAGCAGCCGAGGGGGGACAGGGTCCAACGAGCAGTACTTC,CASSRGGTGSNEQYF
NA,TRBV21-1,NA,TRBJ1-1,TGTGCCAGCACCATACCGGGACAGGGGACCACTGAAGCTTTCTTT,CASTIPGQGTTEAFF
TRBD2,TRBV20-1,NA,TRBJ2-2,TGCAGTGCTAGAACTAGCGGGAGTCTGGGGACCGGGGAGCTGTTTTTT,CSARTSGSLGTGELFF
NA,TRBV20-1,NA,TRBJ2-1,TGCAGTGCTAGGGACAGCCCCGGGACTCCCCCCCCCAACAATGAGCAGTTCTTC,CSARDSPGTPPPNNEQFF
TRBD2,TRBV11-1,few,TRBJ2-6,TGTGCCAGCAGCCAGACGATAGCGGGGGGAGCTGGGGCCAACGTCCTGACTTTC,CASSQTIAGGAGANVLTF
TRBD1,TRBV14,NA,TRBJ2-5,TGTGCCAGCAGCCAAGATGCTTCGTGGGACAGGGTTGCGGAGACCCAGTACTTC,CASSQDASWDRVAETQYF
NA,TRBV7-2,NA,TRBJ2-1,TGTGCCAGCAGCCACGGGACAAGTCCCTACAATGAGCAGTTCTTC,CASSHGTSPYNEQFF
NA,TRBV5-1,few,TRBJ1-1,TGCGCCAGCAGCCCCCTCCCCGGGGAAGGAGGGGTTAGTGAAGCTTTCTTT,CASSPLPGEGGVSEAFF
TRBD2,TRBV5-6,NA,TRBJ2-1,TGTGCCAGCAGCTTGTTGACTAGCGGGAGTGTCAATGAGCAGTTCTTC,CASSLLTSGSVNEQFF
NA,TRBV20-1,few,TRBJ2-7,TGCAGTGCTAGACCAGGTAGTGCCCTCTACGAGCAGTACTTC,CSARPGSALYEQYF
NA,TRBV30,NA,TRBJ1-6,TGTGCCTGGAGCGTAAACCATAATTCACCCCTCCACTTT,CAWSVNHNSPLHF
NA,TRBV9,NA,TRBJ2-1,TGTGCCAGCAGCGTAGGGAGGGGGGGGTCCACTGAGCAGTTCTTC,CASSVGRGGSTEQFF
NA,TRBV5-1,few,TRBJ2-1,TGCGCCAGCAGCTTGACCGCAACCTCCTACAATGAGCAGTTCTTC,CASSLTATSYNEQFF
TRBD2,TRBV2,few,TRBJ2-1,TGTGCCAGCAGTCTTCTAGCGGGAGAGCGCAATGAGCAGTTCTTC,CASSLLAGERNEQFF
TRBD2,TRBV9,NA,TRBJ2-5,TGTGCCAGCAGCGTTAGGGCGGGAGCTAAGGGTGAGCAGTACTTC,CASSVRAGAKGEQYF
NA,TRBV4-2,few,TRBJ2-3,TGTGCCAGCAGCCAACGGCTAGCTAGCACAGATACGCAGTATTTT,CASSQRLASTDTQYF
TRBD2,TRBV20-1,NA,TRBJ2-1,TGCAGTGCTAGACTAGCGGGCTGGTCCAATGAGCAGTTCTTC,CSARLAGWSNEQFF
TRBD2,TRBV20-1,NA,TRBJ2-2,TGCAGTGCTAGGGCTCCAGCGGGAGACCTGAGGGAGCTGTTTTTT,CSARAPAGDLRELFF
NA,TRBV24-1,NA,TRBJ2-1,TGTGCCACCAGTGATTTGCGGGCGGCCAACGACCCCAATGAGCAGTTCTTC,CATSDLRAANDPNEQFF
NA,TRBV7-8,few,TRBJ2-3,TGTGCCAGCAGCTTAGGCGAGTGGTCCGGCACAGATACGCAGTATTTT,CASSLGEWSGTDTQYF
TRBD1,TRBV5-1,NA,TRBJ2-1,TGCGCCAGCAGCCCACAGGGGGCCGTCAATGAGCAGTTCTTC,CASSPQGAVNEQFF
NA,TRBV12-3/TRBV12-4,NA,TRBJ2-7,TGTGCCAGCAGCCGCCCCCACGCTAGCCTCCCGGGCGAGCAGTACTTC,CASSRPHASLPGEQYF
TRBD1,TRBV20-1,NA,TRBJ1-4,TGCAGTGCTAGAGCCGACAGGGGGAATGAAAAACTGTTTTTT,CSARADRGNEKLFF
NA,TRBV20-1,few,TRBJ1-2,TGCAGTGCTAGAGAGGGAGGGTCCGGCTACACCTTC,CSAREGGSGYTF
TRBD1,TRBV6-5,once,TRBJ1-1,TGTGCCAGCAGTTACTTGGGACAGGGGGCCACTGAAGCTTTCTTT,CASSYLGQGATEAFF
TRBD2,TRBV5-1,few,TRBJ2-3,TGCGCCAGCAGCTTGACGTCTAGCGGGAGGGAGATCACAGATACGCAGTATTTT,CASSLTSSGREITDTQYF
TRBD1,TRBV12-3/TRBV12-4,NA,TRBJ2-3,TGTGCCAGCAGCCCAGGGACAGGGGGCGCGACTAGCGTGGGGGATACGCAGTATTTT,CASSPGTGGATSVGDTQYF
TRBD2,TRBV20-1,NA,TRBJ2-7,TGCAGTGCCGTCATGAGCGGGGGTAACTACGAGCAGTACTTC,CSAVMSGGNYEQYF
NA,TRBV15,few,TRBJ2-5,TGTGCCACCAGCGGATCCTCCGGGACCGTGCCCGGGACCCAGTACTTC,CATSGSSGTVPGTQYF
NA,TRBV20-1,NA,TRBJ2-3,TGCAGTGCCGCACAGGGTGGGCCTTCAGATACGCAGTATTTT,CSAAQGGPSDTQYF
TRBD1,TRBV5-1,NA,TRBJ1-1,TGCGCCACCCAATCCCCAAGGGGGCGAGAGAACACTGAAGCTTTCTTT,CATQSPRGRENTEAFF
TRBD1,TRBV6-6,few,TRBJ2-7,TGTGCCAGCAGTTACGGGGACAGGGACTACGAGCAGTACTTC,CASSYGDRDYEQYF
NA,TRBV11-2,NA,TRBJ2-7,TGTGCCAGCAGCTTAGGCGATGGAGAGGAGCAGTACTTC,CASSLGDGEEQYF
TRBD1,TRBV6-2/TRBV6-3,NA,TRBJ2-4,TGTGCCAGCAGTTACACTCCCGGGACAGGCAAAAACATTCAGTACTTC,CASSYTPGTGKNIQYF
NA,TRBV7-2,NA,TRBJ1-1,TGTGCCAGCAGCTTTGACCCCTCGAACACTGAAGCTTTCTTT,CASSFDPSNTEAFF
TRBD2,TRBV2,NA,TRBJ2-7,TGTGCCAGCAGTGCTAGCGGGGCCGGCTCCTACAATGAGCAGTACTTC,CASSASGAGSYNEQYF
NA,TRBV28,NA,TRBJ2-7,TGTGCCAGCAGTTTTTCGGGCAGAAAGTCCTCCTACGAGCAGTACTTC,CASSFSGRKSSYEQYF
NA,TRBV5-1,few,TRBJ2-5,TGCGCCAGCAGCGACAACCCGCAAGAGACCCAGTACTTC,CASSDNPQETQYF
TRBD2,TRBV5-6,NA,TRBJ2-1,TGTGCCAGCAGCTTGAGTTGGGTAGCGGGAGGGAATAATGAGCAGTTCTTC,CASSLSWVAGGNNEQFF
NA,TRBV2,few,TRBJ1-4,TGTGCCAGCAACCACCAAGCGGAGGAAAAACTGTTTTTT,CASNHQAEEKLFF
NA,TRBV20-1,NA,TRBJ2-1,TGCAGTGCTAGAGACCGAGTCGGTGAGCAGTTCTTC,CSARDRVGEQFF
NA,TRBV4-1,NA,TRBJ2-7,TGCGCCAGCAGCCAGGGCCGGGGCTGCGAGCAGTACTTC,CASSQGRGCEQYF
NA,TRBV7-2,NA,TRBJ1-3,TGTGCCAGCAGCTTAACAGGAAACTCTGGAAACACCATATATTTT,CASSLTGNSGNTIYF
NA,TRBV5-1,NA,TRBJ1-6,TGCGCCAGCAGCTCCGGGGCCGACAATTCACCCCTCCACTTT,CASSSGADNSPLHF